Below, 13 T cell receptor beta chains from the same sample are listed, as sequenced in a study of blood T cell repertoires in COVID-19 (dated by TCRdb to the early 2020s). Library method: the immunoSEQ multiplex PCR assay. In TCRdb, the immuneACCESS table is reduced to in-frame sequences with V and J assigned. These tables do not hold every clone; where another copy was compared, an unresolved V gene accounts for under half, and the others remain unexplained. This sample is represented by 14,000 to 15,000 clones; more than 70% of them were singletons. The ten largest clones take up less than 4% of the sample. Sequenced sample: peripheral blood. All receptors come from a human donor in a cohort sampled during active COVID-19.

V is TRBV30 and J is TRBJ1-2, with TRBD1 matching over 7 bases. Germline assignment: CDR1 GTSNPN and CDR2 SVGIG (reference sequence). The CDR3 is made up of 14 amino acids. V lost 1 base and J lost 4; bases outside the gene matches: 6. The DNA for the CDR3 is TGTGCCTGGAGTGGGACAGGACACGCCTATGGCTACACCTTC. It specifies CAWSGTGHAYGYTF.

The table lists this clone with a count of one. The chain has TRBV5-1 and TRBJ2-7, with 7 positions matching TRBD1. The CDR3 spans 14 residues. CDR1 and CDR2 (germline): SGHRS, YFSETQ. V lost 6 bases, J lost 1 base, and 7 bases stayed unmatched. CDR3 sequence (DNA): TGCGCCAGCACCATCTCGACAGGGTCCTACGAGCAGTACTTC. Its protein product is CASTISTGSYEQYF.

The gene calls are TRBV19 and TRBJ1-2; D is unclear. CDR1 is LNHDA and CDR2 is SQIVND in the germline V gene (reference sequence). There are 13 residues in the CDR3. Trimming left V 3 bases short and J 0 bases short, with 5 bases between. The DNA of the CDR3 is TGTGCCAGTAGTATTGAGGCTAACTATGGCTACACCTTC. Residues: CASSIEANYGYTF.

The chain is built from TRBV7-6 and TRBJ1-4; D not certain. The germline V and J ends were trimmed by 4 bases and 2 bases, with 8 bases remaining between them. CDR1 and CDR2 (germline): SGHVS, FNYEAQ. The CDR3 is 14 residues long. The CDR3 DNA is TGTGCCAGCAGCTGGGAGGGCACTAATGAAAAACTGTTTTTT. Its translation: CASSWEGTNEKLFF.

This clone appeared a few times. CDR3 sequence (DNA): TGTGCCGCCGGGGTTGGAAATCAGCCCCAGCATTTT. This gives the protein CAAGVGNQPQHF. This sequence joins TRBV27 and TRBJ1-5; D remains ambiguous. The germline V gene has CDR1 MNHEY and CDR2 SMNVEV (reference sequence). This CDR3 has 12 residues. The ends were cut back, 11 bases at V and 4 bases at J, with 12 bases in the middle.

The chain joins TRBV7-2 to TRBJ2-5, with D possibly being TRBD2 (5 bases). CDR3 size: 13 residues. Between the trimmed V and J ends, which lost 5 bases and 5 bases, there was a span of 12 bases. Germline V CDR1 and CDR2: SGHTA, FQGNSA. CDR3 nucleotide sequence: TGTGCCAGCAGCACATCTGGCGGGGAGACCCAGTACTTC. It is translated as CASSTSGGETQYF.

This clone was recorded only once. This sequence joins TRBV6-5 and TRBJ1-6; D unclear. Trimming removed 0 bases from V and 11 bases from J, with 11 bases in between. CDR3 length: 14 amino acids. Germline-derived CDR1 and CDR2 are MNHEY and SVGAGI. The CDR3, as DNA: TGTGCCAGCAGTTACTCGTCTCGGGGAGCACCCCTCCACTTT. As protein: CASSYSSRGAPLHF.

The V and J genes are TRBV23-1 and TRBJ1-6; D not certain. TRBV23-1 is sorted into the ORF group, with uncertain function. The CDR3 contains 15 residues. V lost 2 bases to trimming and J lost 6 bases, with 11 bases between them. The CDR3 sequence is CASSQGTAANSPLHF. The CDR3 DNA sequence: TGCGCCAGCAGTCAAGGAACAGCTGCTAATTCACCCCTCCACTTT.

The chain employs TRBV5-1 and TRBJ1-4; 8 bases are shared with TRBD1. Trimming removed 7 bases from V and 2 bases from J; junction bases left unmatched: 10. The CDR3 is made up of 16 amino acids. Germline assignment: CDR1 SGHRS and CDR2 YFSETQ. CDR3 sequence reads: CASRAGQEGTNEKLFF. The CDR3 region has the DNA TGCGCCAGCCGGGCGGGACAGGAGGGGACTAATGAAAAACTGTTTTTT. The full variable domain, in which reference TRBV5-1 and TRBJ1-4 provide the parts outside the CDR3, is KAGVTQTPRYLIKTRGQQVTLSCSPISGHRSVSWYQQTPGQGLQFLFEYFSETQRNKGNFPGRFSGRQFSNSRSEMNVSTLELGDSALYLCASRAGQEGTNEKLFFGSGTQLSVL.

The chain recombines TRBV2 with TRBJ1-1; D uncertain. From germline, CDR1 is SNHLY and CDR2 FYNNEI. The V gene lost 5 bases and the J gene lost 0 bases, with 7 bases spanning the gap. This CDR3 has 13 residues. The CDR3 loop is CASSTVLNTEAFF. CDR3 coding DNA: TGTGCCAGCAGTACAGTCTTGAACACTGAAGCTTTCTTT.

The V gene is TRBV27, the J gene TRBJ1-1; D perhaps matches TRBD1 (5 bases). Germline-derived CDR1 and CDR2 are MNHEY and SMNVEV (reference sequence). The CDR3 totals 15 residues. Trimming took off 0 bases at V and 0 bases at J, with 8 bases between the two ends. Here the CDR3 reads CASSLSTAMNTEAFF. The CDR3 DNA sequence: TGTGCCAGCAGTTTATCGACAGCCATGAACACTGAAGCTTTCTTT.

The rearrangement links TRBV30 to TRBJ1-2; D is unclear. V lost 7 bases to trimming and J lost 0 bases, with 6 bases between them. The CDR3 sequence is 11 residues long. The germline CDR1 and CDR2 sequences are GTSNPN and SVGIG (reference sequence). CDR3 sequence: CAFQANYGYTF. The DNA of the CDR3 is TGTGCCTTTCAGGCTAACTATGGCTACACCTTC.

CDR3 residues: CASSQTGSFHQPQHF. CDR3 DNA sequence: TGTGCCAGCAGCCAAACGGGGAGCTTCCACCAGCCCCAGCATTTT. The chain joins TRBV6-5 to TRBJ1-5; D gene uncertain. Germline CDR1 and CDR2: MNHEY and SVGAGI. Trimming shortened V by 6 bases and J by 7 bases, and 19 bases separated the two germline ends. The CDR3 totals 15 residues.